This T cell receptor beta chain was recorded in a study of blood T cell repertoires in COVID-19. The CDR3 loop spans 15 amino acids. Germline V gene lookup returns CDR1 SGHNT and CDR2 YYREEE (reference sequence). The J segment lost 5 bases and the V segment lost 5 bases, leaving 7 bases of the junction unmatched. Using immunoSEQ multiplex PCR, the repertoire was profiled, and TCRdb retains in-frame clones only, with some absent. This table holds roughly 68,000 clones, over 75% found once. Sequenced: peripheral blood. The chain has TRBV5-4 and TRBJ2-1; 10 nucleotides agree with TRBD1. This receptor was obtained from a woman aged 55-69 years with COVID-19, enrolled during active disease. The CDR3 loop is CASSQTGTGDNEQFF. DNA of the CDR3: TGTGCCAGCAGTCAGACCGGGACAGGGGACAATGAGCAGTTCTTC.